This is a list of T cell receptor beta chains from one sample in a study of blood T cell repertoires in COVID-19. Clones were sequenced by immunoSEQ multiplex PCR, and TCRdb holds only the in-frame ones, with some missing. The sample includes about 140,000 clones, approximately 88% of them seen just once. Sequences were obtained from peripheral blood. Receptor source: a human donor in a cohort sampled during active COVID-19. Each CDR3 is given with its conserved first and last residue. A D gene is named only where the DNA matches it firmly. Size is stated for part of the rows, as once, few or many counts, or as a class when the clone is expanded.

>TRBJ2-7|-|14|TRBV18|-
CASSPPGLTYEQYF
TGTGCCAGCTCACCACCGGGACTTACCTACGAGCAGTACTTC
>TRBJ2-5|TRBD2|16|TRBV7-9|-
CASSSPGTSGRETQYF
TGTGCCAGCAGCTCCCCCGGGACTAGCGGTAGGGAGACCCAGTACTTC
>TRBJ2-5|-|15|TRBV6-2/TRBV6-3|few
CASSPTSVGRETQYF
TGTGCCAGCAGCCCCACTTCGGTGGGCCGGGAGACCCAGTACTTC
>TRBJ2-7|TRBD2|13|TRBV10-2|-
CASRTSGAYEQYF
TGCGCCAGCAGGACTAGCGGGGCTTACGAGCAGTACTTC
>TRBJ2-7|-|14|TRBV7-6|once
CASSLSEAYYEQYF
TGTGCCAGCAGCTTAAGTGAGGCGTACTACGAGCAGTACTTC
>TRBJ2-7|-|16|TRBV19|-
CASSSRAGGNSYEQYF
TGTGCCAGTAGCTCCCGGGCGGGCGGCAACTCCTACGAGCAGTACTTC
>TRBJ1-1|TRBD1|16|TRBV28|once
CASSLTGQGAFTEAFF
TGTGCCAGCAGTTTAACGGGACAGGGGGCGTTCACTGAAGCTTTCTTT
>TRBJ2-5|TRBD1|14|TRBV28|-
CASSPGTEQETQYF
TGTGCCAGCAGCCCCGGGACAGAGCAAGAGACCCAGTACTTC
>TRBJ1-6|-|14|TRBV6-4|-
CASSRGGENSPLHF
TGTGCCAGCAGTCGGGGGGGTGAGAATTCACCCCTCCACTTT
>TRBJ1-3|-|17|TRBV3-1/TRBV3-2|-
CASSQKGGQRSGNTIYF
TGTGCCAGCAGCCAAAAAGGCGGACAGCGCTCTGGAAACACCATATATTTT
>TRBJ2-2|TRBD2|17|TRBV9|-
CASSPPRLAGGTGELFF
TGTGCCAGCAGCCCCCCCCGACTAGCGGGAGGGACCGGGGAGCTGTTTTTT
>TRBJ2-3|-|15|TRBV30|-
CAWSVSAVSTDTQYF
TGTGCCTGGAGTGTCTCAGCGGTTAGCACAGATACGCAGTATTTT
>TRBJ2-2|-|14|TRBV27|-
CASGYTGVPGELFF
TGTGCCAGCGGATACACGGGAGTCCCCGGGGAGCTGTTTTTT
>TRBJ2-1|-|16|TRBV7-2|-
CASSFRGGQTSGEQFF
TGTGCCAGCAGCTTCAGAGGGGGACAAACATCGGGTGAGCAGTTCTTC
>TRBJ1-2|-|14|TRBV6-1|-
CASSESGGWDGYTF
TGTGCCAGCAGTGAATCGGGGGGGTGGGATGGCTACACCTTC
>TRBJ1-1|-|13|TRBV7-8|-
CASSLSGGTEVFF
TGTGCCAGCAGCTTGAGCGGGGGGACTGAAGTTTTCTTT
>TRBJ1-2|TRBD1|15|TRBV28|once
CASISRATGKYGYTF
TGTGCCAGTATCAGCCGGGCGACAGGGAAGTATGGCTACACCTTC
>TRBJ2-7|TRBD2|16|TRBV7-6|few
CASSLEGLAGGSEQYF
TGTGCCAGCAGCCTAGAGGGACTAGCGGGGGGTAGCGAGCAGTACTTC
>TRBJ1-4|-|20|TRBV4-3|-
CASSQDTWGGALTTNEKLFF
TGCGCCAGCAGCCAAGATACGTGGGGTGGGGCATTAACAACTAATGAAAAACTGTTTTTT
>TRBJ2-1|TRBD2|15|TRBV11-2|-
CASSLTSGRVNEQFF
TGTGCCAGCAGCTTGACTAGCGGGCGAGTGAATGAGCAGTTCTTC
>TRBJ2-2|-|14|TRBV9|-
CASSVGGRTGELFF
TGTGCCAGCAGCGTAGGGGGGCGCACCGGGGAGCTGTTTTTT
>TRBJ1-4|-|13|TRBV28|-
CASSFSTGDQGFF
TGTGCCAGCAGTTTCTCGACGGGGGACCAAGGGTTTTTT
>TRBJ2-6|-|17|TRBV2|-
CASLLRAVSSGANVLTF
TGTGCCAGCCTCCTGAGGGCAGTTTCCTCTGGGGCCAACGTCCTGACTTTC
>TRBJ1-5|-|12|TRBV15|-
CATSRDSQPQHF
TGTGCCACCAGCAGAGATAGCCAGCCCCAGCATTTT
>TRBJ2-1|TRBD2|14|TRBV10-3|-
CAISLAGGYNEQFF
TGTGCCATCAGCTTAGCGGGAGGTTACAATGAGCAGTTCTTC
>TRBJ2-4|-|17|TRBV5-1|-
CASSRDTLLLAKNIQYF
TGCGCCAGCAGCAGGGACACCTTGTTACTAGCCAAAAACATTCAGTACTTC
>TRBJ2-7|TRBD1|12|TRBV29-1|-
CSVGTGLWEQYF
TGCAGCGTCGGGACAGGGTTGTGGGAGCAGTACTTC
>TRBJ2-7|TRBD2|15|TRBV7-8|once
CASSPRLAGTHEQYF
TGTGCCAGCAGCCCCCGACTAGCGGGAACCCACGAGCAGTACTTC
>TRBJ1-1|-|14|TRBV9|-
CASSAGSRDTEAFF
TGTGCCAGCAGCGCAGGGTCCCGGGACACTGAAGCTTTCTTT
>TRBJ2-4|TRBD1|16|TRBV14|-
CASSHGDRLAKNIQYF
TGTGCCAGCAGCCATGGGGACAGACTAGCCAAAAACATTCAGTACTTC
>TRBJ2-7|TRBD2|16|TRBV7-9|-
CASSLLERGSTYEQYF
TGTGCCAGCAGCCTTCTTGAGCGGGGGTCTACCTACGAGCAGTACTTC
>TRBJ1-5|TRBD1|17|TRBV10-3|-
CATTPGQGAEGNQPQHF
TGTGCCACCACCCCGGGACAGGGGGCTGAGGGCAATCAGCCCCAGCATTTT
>TRBJ2-5|TRBD1|15|TRBV14|-
CASSHRTGLQETQYF
TGTGCCAGCAGCCACCGGACAGGGCTTCAAGAGACCCAGTACTTC
>TRBJ2-1|TRBD2|18|TRBV5-1|-
CASSLGPSGSSSYNEQFF
TGCGCCAGCAGCTTGGGTCCTAGCGGGAGTAGCTCCTACAATGAGCAGTTCTTC
>TRBJ2-7|-|12|TRBV2|-
CASSDIRYRQYF
TGTGCCAGCAGTGATATCCGGTATAGGCAGTACTTC
>TRBJ2-6|TRBD1|18|TRBV28|-
CASRRGGDSYSGANVLTF
TGTGCCAGCAGACGAGGTGGGGACAGCTACTCTGGGGCCAACGTCCTGACTTTC
>TRBJ2-6|-|14|TRBV11-1|-
CASSPPSGANVLTF
TGTGCCAGCAGCCCTCCCTCTGGGGCCAACGTCCTGACTTTC
>TRBJ2-7|-|14|TRBV12-2|-
CASRREGRFYEQYF
TGTGCAAGTCGCCGTGAAGGCAGGTTCTACGAGCAGTACTTC
>TRBJ1-2|-|14|TRBV11-2|-
CASSLWGRRDGYTF
TGTGCCAGCAGCTTATGGGGGCGCAGGGATGGCTACACCTTC
>TRBJ2-7|TRBD2|12|TRBV10-3|few
CAISGVAGEQYF
TGTGCCATCTCCGGGGTAGCGGGAGAGCAGTACTTC
>TRBJ1-3|-|17|TRBV18|-
CASSPSVTQSSGNTIYF
TGTGCCAGCTCACCTTCAGTCACCCAAAGCTCTGGAAACACCATATATTTT
>TRBJ2-7|TRBD2|16|TRBV3-1/TRBV3-2|-
CASSQDSSGSSYEQYF
TGTGCCAGCAGCCAAGATTCGAGCGGGAGCTCCTACGAGCAGTACTTC
>TRBJ2-7|-|14|TRBV28|-
CASSLPSPPYEQYF
TGTGCCAGCAGTTTACCTAGCCCGCCTTACGAGCAGTACTTC
>TRBJ2-7|-|14|TRBV11-2|-
CASGLRTDPYEQYF
TGTGCCAGCGGACTGAGGACGGACCCCTACGAGCAGTACTTC